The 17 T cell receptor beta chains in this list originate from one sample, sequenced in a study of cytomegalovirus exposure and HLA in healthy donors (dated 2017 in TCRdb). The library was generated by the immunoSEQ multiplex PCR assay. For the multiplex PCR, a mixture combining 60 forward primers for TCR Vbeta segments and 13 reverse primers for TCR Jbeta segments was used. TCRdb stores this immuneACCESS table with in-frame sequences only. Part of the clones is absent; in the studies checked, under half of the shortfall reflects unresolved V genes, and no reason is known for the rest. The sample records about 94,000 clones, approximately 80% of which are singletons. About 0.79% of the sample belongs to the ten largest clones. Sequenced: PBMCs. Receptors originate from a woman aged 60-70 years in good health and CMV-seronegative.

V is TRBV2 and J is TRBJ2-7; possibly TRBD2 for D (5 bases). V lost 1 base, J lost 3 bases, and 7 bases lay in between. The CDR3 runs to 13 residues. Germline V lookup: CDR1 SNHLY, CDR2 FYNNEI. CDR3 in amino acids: CASSEEGVYEQYF. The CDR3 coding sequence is TGTGCCAGCAGTGAAGAGGGAGTCTACGAGCAGTACTTC.

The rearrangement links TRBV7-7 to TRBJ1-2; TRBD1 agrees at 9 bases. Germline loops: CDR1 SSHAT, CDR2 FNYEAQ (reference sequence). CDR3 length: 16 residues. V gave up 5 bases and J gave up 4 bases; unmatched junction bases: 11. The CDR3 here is CASSRMRVDRGYGYTF. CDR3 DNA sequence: TGTGCCAGCAGCCGCATGAGGGTGGACAGGGGCTATGGCTACACCTTC.

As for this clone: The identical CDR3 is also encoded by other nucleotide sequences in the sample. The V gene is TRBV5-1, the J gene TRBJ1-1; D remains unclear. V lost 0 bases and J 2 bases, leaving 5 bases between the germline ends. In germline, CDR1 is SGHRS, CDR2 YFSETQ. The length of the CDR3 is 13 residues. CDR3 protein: CASSLGGNTEAFF. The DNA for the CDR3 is TGCGCCAGCAGCTTGGGAGGAAACACTGAAGCTTTCTTT.

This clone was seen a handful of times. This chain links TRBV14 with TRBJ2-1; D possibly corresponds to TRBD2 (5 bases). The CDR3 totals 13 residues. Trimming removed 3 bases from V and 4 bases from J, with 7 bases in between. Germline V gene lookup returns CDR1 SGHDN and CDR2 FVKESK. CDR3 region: CASSHSGYNEQFF. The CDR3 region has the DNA TGTGCCAGCAGCCACTCGGGATACAATGAGCAGTTCTTC. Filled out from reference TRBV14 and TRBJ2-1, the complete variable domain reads EAGVTQFPSHSVIEKGQTVTLRCDPISGHDNLYWYRRVMGKEIKFLLHFVKESKQDESGMPNNRFLAERTGGTYSTLKVQPAELEDSGVYFCASSHSGYNEQFFGPGTRLTVL.

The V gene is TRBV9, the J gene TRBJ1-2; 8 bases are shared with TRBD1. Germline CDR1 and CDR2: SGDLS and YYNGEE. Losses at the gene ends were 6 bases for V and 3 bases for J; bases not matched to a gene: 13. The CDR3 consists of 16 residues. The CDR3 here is CASTDTKTDRDYGYTF. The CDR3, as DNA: TGTGCCAGCACCGATACAAAAACGGACAGGGACTATGGCTACACCTTC.

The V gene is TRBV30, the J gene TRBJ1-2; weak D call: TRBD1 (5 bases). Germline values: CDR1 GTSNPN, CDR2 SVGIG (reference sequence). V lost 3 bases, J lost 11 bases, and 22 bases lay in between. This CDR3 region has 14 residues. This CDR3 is CAWRPFPGQGGYTF. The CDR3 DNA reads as TGTGCCTGGAGACCTTTCCCTGGGCAGGGTGGTTACACCTTC. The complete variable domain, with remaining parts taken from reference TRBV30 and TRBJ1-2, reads SQTIHQWPATLVQPVGSPLSLECTVEGTSNPNLYWYRQAAGRGLQLLFYSVGIGQISSEVPQNLSASRPQDRQFILSSKKLLLSDSGFYLCAWRPFPGQGGYTFGSGTRLTVV.

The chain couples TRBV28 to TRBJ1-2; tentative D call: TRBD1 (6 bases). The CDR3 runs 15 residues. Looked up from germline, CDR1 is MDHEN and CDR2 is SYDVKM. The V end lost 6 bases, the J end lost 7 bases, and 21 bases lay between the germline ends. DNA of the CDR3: TGTGCCAGCAGGTCGTCCGGCCAGGGGAGGGGTGGCTACACCTTC. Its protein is CASRSSGQGRGGYTF.

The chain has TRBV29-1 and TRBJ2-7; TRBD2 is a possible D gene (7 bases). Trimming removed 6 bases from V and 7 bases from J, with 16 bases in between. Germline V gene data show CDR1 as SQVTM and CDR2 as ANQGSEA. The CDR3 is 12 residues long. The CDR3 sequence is CSVKGGGGEQYF. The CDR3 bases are TGCAGCGTGAAGGGGGGGGGCGGGGAGCAGTACTTC.

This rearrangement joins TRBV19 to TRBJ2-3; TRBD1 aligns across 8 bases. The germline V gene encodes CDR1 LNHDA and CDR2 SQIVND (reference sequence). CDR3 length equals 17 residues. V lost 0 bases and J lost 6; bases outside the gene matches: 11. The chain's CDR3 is CASSIEAPGTGRDTQYF. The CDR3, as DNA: TGTGCCAGTAGTATAGAAGCCCCCGGGACAGGCCGGGATACGCAGTATTTT.

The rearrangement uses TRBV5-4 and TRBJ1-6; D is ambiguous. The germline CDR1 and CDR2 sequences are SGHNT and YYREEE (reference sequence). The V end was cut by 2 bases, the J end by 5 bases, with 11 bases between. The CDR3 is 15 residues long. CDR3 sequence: CASSFRGQNNSPLHF. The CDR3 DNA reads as TGTGCCAGCAGCTTTCGTGGGCAGAATAATTCACCCCTCCACTTT.

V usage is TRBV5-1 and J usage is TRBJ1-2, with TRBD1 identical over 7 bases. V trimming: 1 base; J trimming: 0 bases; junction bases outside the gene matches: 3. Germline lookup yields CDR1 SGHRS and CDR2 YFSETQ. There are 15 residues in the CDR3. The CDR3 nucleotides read TGCGCCAGCAGCTTGAACAGGGGTTCTAACTATGGCTACACCTTC. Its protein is CASSLNRGSNYGYTF. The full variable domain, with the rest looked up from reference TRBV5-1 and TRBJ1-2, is KAGVTQTPRYLIKTRGQQVTLSCSPISGHRSVSWYQQTPGQGLQFLFEYFSETQRNKGNFPGRFSGRQFSNSRSEMNVSTLELGDSALYLCASSLNRGSNYGYTFGSGTRLTVV.

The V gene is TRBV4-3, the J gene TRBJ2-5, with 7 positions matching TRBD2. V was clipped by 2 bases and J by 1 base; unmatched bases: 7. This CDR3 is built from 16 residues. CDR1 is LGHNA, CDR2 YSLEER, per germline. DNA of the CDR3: TGCGCCAGCAGCCAAAAAGGACTAGGTTGCCAAGAGACCCAGTACTTC. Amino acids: CASSQKGLGCQETQYF.

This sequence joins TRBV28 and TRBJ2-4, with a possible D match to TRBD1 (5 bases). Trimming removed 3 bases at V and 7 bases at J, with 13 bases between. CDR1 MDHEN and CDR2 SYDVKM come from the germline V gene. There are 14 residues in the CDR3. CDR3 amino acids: CASSFPGHANIQYF. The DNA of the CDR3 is TGTGCCAGCAGTTTCCCAGGGCACGCGAACATTCAGTACTTC.

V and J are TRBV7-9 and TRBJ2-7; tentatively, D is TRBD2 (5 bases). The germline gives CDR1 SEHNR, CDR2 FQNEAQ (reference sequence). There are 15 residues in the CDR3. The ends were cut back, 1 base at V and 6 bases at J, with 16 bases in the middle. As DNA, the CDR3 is TGTGCCAGCAGCTTAGAGCCCGCTAGAGCGGTCGAGCAGTACTTC. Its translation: CASSLEPARAVEQYF.

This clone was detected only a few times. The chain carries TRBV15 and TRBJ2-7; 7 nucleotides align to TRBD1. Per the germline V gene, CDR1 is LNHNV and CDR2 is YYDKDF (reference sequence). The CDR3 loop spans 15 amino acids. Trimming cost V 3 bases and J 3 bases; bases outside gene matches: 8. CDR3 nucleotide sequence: TGTGCCACCAGCAGTGATCGGGACAGACTCTACGAGCAGTACTTC. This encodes CATSSDRDRLYEQYF.

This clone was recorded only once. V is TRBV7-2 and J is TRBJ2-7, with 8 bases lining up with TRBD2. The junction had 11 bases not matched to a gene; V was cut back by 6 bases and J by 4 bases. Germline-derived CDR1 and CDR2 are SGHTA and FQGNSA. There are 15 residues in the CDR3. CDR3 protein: CASSYSSGSHYEQYF. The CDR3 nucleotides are TGTGCCAGCAGTTACTCGAGCGGGAGTCATTACGAGCAGTACTTC.

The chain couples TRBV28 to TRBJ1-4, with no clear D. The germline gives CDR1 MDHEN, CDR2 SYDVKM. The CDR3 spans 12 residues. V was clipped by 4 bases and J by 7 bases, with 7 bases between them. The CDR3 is CASSSRSEKLFF. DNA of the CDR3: TGTGCCAGCAGTTCCCGCAGTGAAAAACTGTTTTTT.